This T cell receptor (beta chain) derives from a study of early T cells in non-severe SARS-CoV-2 infection. TCRdb used MiXCR to reprocess the 5' RACE reads, holding one entry per CDR3 protein. The sample lists under 95,000 distinct CDR3 sequences, around 12% seen once, with 4% to 5% in the top ten. This CDR3 region has 16 residues. V was clipped by 2 bases and J by 0 bases, with 13 bases between them. CDR1 and CDR2 (germline): MNHNS, SASEGT. The origin of this receptor is an adult who was a healthcare worker with PCR-confirmed SARS-CoV-2 infection or an uninfected control (not recorded which). The chain combines TRBV6-1 with TRBJ2-5; D possibly matches TRBD1 or TRBD2 (6 bases each). The sample was whole blood. The CDR3 loop is CASSERGAAYQETQYF. CDR3 nucleotides: TGTGCCAGCAGTGAAAGGGGGGCCGCATACCAAGAGACCCAGTACTTC.